This T cell receptor beta chain is from a study of CD4+ T cells in melanoma. Study-wide results and limits: CD8+ T cell, macrophage and B cell function reportedly correlated with neoantigen-specific CD4+ T cells.

Regarding this clone: The antigen is unknown.

Produced via immunoSEQ multiplex PCR; TCRdb's table is partial and in-frame only. The table includes roughly 140,000 clones, around nine tenths detected once. Per germline, CDR1 LNHDA and CDR2 SQIVND (reference sequence). V was pared by 7 bases and J by 3 bases, with 16 bases between. CDR3 length: 14 residues. The gene calls are TRBV19 and TRBJ2-7; D gene unclear. The sequence derives from a human donor with melanoma. As DNA, the CDR3 is TGTGCCAGTAACAACGGCCGAAACAACTACGAGCAGTACTTC. The encoded protein is CASNNGRNNYEQYF.